One and the same sample provided the 32 T cell receptor beta chains below, sequenced in a study of T cells after yellow fever vaccination. MiXCR was run by TCRdb on the 5' RACE reads, yielding one entry per CDR3 protein. The sample has about 360,000 distinct CDR3 sequences, approximately 6% seen once. The source was PBMCs, collected 5 days after the yellow fever booster vaccination. These TCRs come from a man aged 25-45 years who received the YFV17D yellow fever vaccine.

This clonotype occurred many times. This chain joins TRBV5-1 and TRBJ2-7; 9 bases map to TRBD1. Looked up from germline, CDR1 is SGHRS and CDR2 is YFSETQ. V trimming: 4 bases; J trimming: 4 bases; junction bases outside the gene matches: 6. The CDR3 totals 14 residues. The CDR3 reads CASSPGTGLYEQYF. The CDR3 region has the DNA TGCGCCAGCAGCCCGGGGACAGGGTTATACGAGCAGTACTTC.

This clonotype was seen a handful of times. The chain has TRBV12-3 or TRBV12-4 and TRBJ2-1, with D perhaps matching TRBD2 (5 bases). The V and J ends lost 2 bases and 9 bases respectively, with 11 bases between them. The CDR3 extends over 13 amino acids. The CDR3 sequence is CASSLIGDSEQFF. The CDR3 DNA reads TGTGCCAGCAGTTTAATCGGGGATAGTGAGCAGTTCTTC.

The table lists this clonotype with a few counts. J is TRBJ2-7 and V is TRBV12-3 or TRBV12-4; perhaps TRBD1 as D (6 bases). Trimming shortened V by 5 bases and J by 6 bases, and 11 bases separated the two germline ends. The CDR3 totals 12 residues. CDR3 amino acids: CASSTSGAEQYF. The DNA for the CDR3 is TGTGCCAGCAGTACCTCAGGGGCCGAGCAGTACTTC.

On this clonotype itself: One end of the junction fails to match germline, which may point to a read error. The chain couples TRBV14 to TRBJ2-1, with 9 bases lining up with TRBD2. The CDR3 has 15 residues. Germline V CDR1 and CDR2: SGHDN, FVKESK. The CDR3 sequence is CASSQGRLAGSLRLF. The CDR3 nucleotides are TGTGCCAGCAGCCAAGGGCGTCTAGCGGGATCCCTACGGCTCTTC.

The chain combines TRBV20-1 with TRBJ2-2; D is possibly TRBD1 (6 bases). This CDR3 comprises 13 residues. CDR1 is DFQATT and CDR2 is SNEGSKA in the germline V gene (reference sequence). Trimming took off 3 bases at V and 4 bases at J, with 9 bases between the two ends. CDR3 sequence (DNA): TGCAGTGCTAGTCTGGGGGCCACCGGGGAGCTGTTTTTT. It encodes CSASLGATGELFF.

This clonotype was seen many times. The chain recombines TRBV7-2 with TRBJ2-1; TRBD1 matches 9 bases. The V and J ends lost 6 bases and 0 bases, in that order; junction bases with no gene match: 3. CDR3 length equals 15 residues. Germline V lookup: CDR1 SGHTA, CDR2 FQGNSA. This chain's CDR3 is CASSRTGDSYNEQFF. CDR3 nucleotide sequence: TGTGCCAGCAGTAGGACAGGGGACTCCTACAATGAGCAGTTCTTC.

A word on this clonotype: A read error may explain this, as a much larger clone is one base away. The gene calls are TRBV20-1 and TRBJ2-1; D perhaps matches TRBD1 (5 bases). This CDR3 region has 15 residues. CDR1 is DFQATT, CDR2 SNEGSKA, per germline (reference sequence). Trimming cost V 3 bases and J 4 bases, with 16 bases left between them. CDR3: CSARVLAGKYNEQFF. The CDR3 DNA reads as TGCAGTGCTAGGGTTCTTGCAGGGAAGTACAATGAGCAGTTCTTC.

This clonotype was picked up many times. The chain links TRBV7-2 to TRBJ2-1; 8 nucleotides line up with TRBD1. Germline V gives CDR1 SGHTA, CDR2 FQGNSA. The junction had 11 bases not matched to a gene; V was cut back by 6 bases and J by 4 bases. This CDR3 region has 16 residues. In nucleotides, the CDR3 is TGTGCCAGCAGTCGAATCGGACAGGGTTGGTACAATGAGCAGTTCTTC. Translating it yields CASSRIGQGWYNEQFF.

A few counts support this clonotype. The rearrangement links TRBV29-1 to TRBJ2-2; tentatively, D is TRBD1 or TRBD2 (5 bases each). CDR3 size: 15 residues. The germline CDR1 and CDR2 sequences are SQVTM and ANQGSEA. V was pared by 4 bases and J by 3 bases, with 15 bases between. The CDR3 protein is CSVAPHGADTGELFF. CDR3 in DNA: TGCAGCGTTGCCCCACACGGGGCGGACACCGGGGAGCTGTTTTTT.

The gene calls are TRBV10-3 and TRBJ1-5; 10 positions match TRBD1. From germline, CDR1 is ENHRY and CDR2 SYGVKD. The V gene end was trimmed by 2 bases and the J gene end by 7 bases; junction bases not matched to a gene: 5. The CDR3 covers 15 residues. The CDR3 DNA is TGTGCCATCAGTGAGCCCGGGGACAGGGGACAGCCCCAGCATTTT. This translates into CAISEPGDRGQPQHF.

The rearrangement uses TRBV28 and TRBJ2-2, with a possible D match to TRBD2 (7 bases). The germline V and J ends were trimmed by 2 bases and 5 bases, with 24 bases remaining between them. The CDR3 loop spans 19 amino acids. CDR1 and CDR2 (germline): MDHEN, SYDVKM. The CDR3 nucleotides are TGTGCCAGCAGTTTAATCATCCACCGGGGGGCTCAGGAAACCGGGGAGCTGTTTTTT. Translating gives CASSLIIHRGAQETGELFF.

This clonotype was counted at least ten times. V gene TRBV5-1 combines with J gene TRBJ2-1, with TRBD2 matching 9 bases. V lost 2 bases and J lost 6; bases outside the gene matches: 3. The CDR3 is 14 amino acids. Germline loops: CDR1 SGHRS, CDR2 YFSETQ. The DNA of the CDR3 is TGCGCCAGCAGCTTTAGCGGGAGTGCCAATGAGCAGTTCTTC. Amino acids: CASSFSGSANEQFF.

A few counts support this clonotype. The chain links TRBV7-2 to TRBJ2-1; TRBD2 matches 10 bases. The germline V gene encodes CDR1 SGHTA and CDR2 FQGNSA. This CDR3 has 14 amino acids. After removal of 4 bases from V and 8 bases from J, the junction contained 5 bases not matched to a gene. The CDR3 region is CASSSPGLAYEQFF. The CDR3 nucleotides read TGTGCCAGCAGCTCACCGGGACTAGCGTATGAGCAGTTCTTC.

Many counts were recorded for this clonotype. The chain uses TRBV5-1 and TRBJ2-3, with 7 bases identical to TRBD1. From germline, CDR1 is SGHRS and CDR2 YFSETQ. There are 13 residues in the CDR3. The trim removed 4 bases at V and 8 bases at J, leaving 7 bases unmatched. The CDR3 region is CASSGDSLITQYF. In DNA, the CDR3 is TGCGCCAGCAGCGGGGACAGTTTAATTACGCAGTATTTT.

The rearrangement joins TRBV5-1 to TRBJ1-2, with TRBD1 matching over 7 bases. With 1 base clipped from V and 8 bases from J, the junction kept 8 bases outside the gene matches. Germline lookup yields CDR1 SGHRS and CDR2 YFSETQ. The CDR3 contains 14 residues. Written as DNA, the CDR3 is TGCGCCAGCAGCTTGTATGCAGGGGGTGGAGGCTACACCTTC. Encoded protein: CASSLYAGGGGYTF.

This clonotype was counted ten times or more. The genes are TRBV4-2 and TRBJ2-5, with 7 bases lining up with TRBD1. This CDR3 contains 21 residues. The J segment lost 4 bases and the V segment lost 4 bases, leaving 27 bases of the junction unmatched. Germline V gene lookup returns CDR1 LGHNA and CDR2 YNFKEQ. The CDR3 DNA sequence: TGTGCCAGCAGCCCGGCAGGTCGGCGAGGGACAGCGTTCGCTCTTCGAGAGACCCAGTACTTC. Translated: CASSPAGRRGTAFALRETQYF.

This clonotype was picked up many times. V and J are TRBV20-1 and TRBJ2-3; 9 nucleotides match TRBD2. V gave up 5 bases and J gave up 2 bases; unmatched junction bases: 8. The CDR3 sequence is 15 residues long. CDR1 is DFQATT, CDR2 SNEGSKA, per germline (reference sequence). DNA for the CDR3: TGCAGTGCTCCCTCTAGCGGGATAATCACAGATACGCAGTATTTT. Amino acid sequence: CSAPSSGIITDTQYF.

This clonotype was detected many times. The rearrangement uses TRBV12-3 or TRBV12-4 and TRBJ2-3; maybe TRBD2 (6 bases). V was pared by 6 bases and J by 4 bases, with 14 bases between. This CDR3 region has 14 residues. The CDR3 here is CASSERTKSDTQYF. CDR3 DNA: TGTGCCAGCAGCGAACGGACTAAATCAGATACGCAGTATTTT.

This clonotype was picked up a small number of times. The chain links TRBV5-1 to TRBJ2-3; 7 bases are a match to TRBD1. With V trimmed by 4 bases and J by 5 bases, 7 bases remained unmatched. CDR3 length: 14 amino acids. Germline-derived CDR1 and CDR2 are SGHRS and YFSETQ. CDR3 nucleotides: TGCGCCAGCAGCCTAAACTCAGGGGGAGATACGCAGTATTTT. The encoded protein is CASSLNSGGDTQYF.

This clonotype was found a few times. V and J are TRBV7-9 and TRBJ1-1; the D gene is possibly TRBD1 (6 bases). Trimming stripped 5 bases from V and 5 bases from J, with 18 bases between. The germline V gene has CDR1 SEHNR and CDR2 FQNEAQ (reference sequence). CDR3 length: 15 residues. Here the CDR3 reads CASSAQGGEGTEAFF. The CDR3 bases are TGTGCCAGCAGCGCACAGGGTGGGGAAGGGACTGAAGCTTTCTTT.

This clonotype was picked up many times. CDR3 amino acids: CASSLDRTPYTDTQYF. In DNA form, the CDR3 reads TGTGCCAGCAGCTTAGACAGGACACCTTACACAGATACGCAGTATTTT. This sequence joins TRBV7-9 and TRBJ2-3, with TRBD1 as a possible D gene (5 bases). V was clipped by 1 base and J by 2 bases, with 13 bases between them. CDR3 size: 16 residues. Germline CDR1 is SEHNR and CDR2 is FQNEAQ (reference sequence).

The chain has TRBV28 and TRBJ2-7; tentative D call: TRBD2 (6 bases). V lost 3 bases to trimming and J lost 3 bases, with 15 bases between them. The CDR3 is 15 amino acids. Germline-derived CDR1 and CDR2 are MDHEN and SYDVKM. The CDR3 loop reads CASSFTGSLDYEQYF. The CDR3, as DNA: TGTGCCAGCAGTTTTACCGGGAGTCTGGACTACGAGCAGTACTTC.

In regard to this clonotype: This clone may be a read error of a much larger clone one base away. V is TRBV7-3 and J is TRBJ1-1, with D maybe TRBD1 (5 bases). The CDR3 sequence is 16 residues long. Deletions cut 5 bases from V and 4 bases from J, with 20 bases between. From germline, CDR1 is SGHTA and CDR2 FQGTGA. The CDR3 coding sequence is TGTGCCAGCAGCCCGGACACCCTACGGGTTAGCACTGAAGCTTTCTTT. Translation gives CASSPDTLRVSTEAFF.

V gene TRBV7-2 combines with J gene TRBJ2-7, with 8 bases fitting TRBD2. This CDR3 has 16 amino acids. The germline V gene encodes CDR1 SGHTA and CDR2 FQGNSA. V lost 1 base and J lost 3; bases outside the gene matches: 8. As DNA, the CDR3 is TGTGCCAGCAGCTTAGGCCGAGCGGGAGATCTCTACGAGCAGTACTTC. It yields the protein CASSLGRAGDLYEQYF.

V gene TRBV13 combines with J gene TRBJ2-7; 7 bases map to TRBD2. Germline CDR1 PRHDT, CDR2 FYEKMQ (reference sequence). This CDR3 comprises 14 residues. After removal of 2 bases from V and 5 bases from J, the junction contained 6 bases not matched to a gene. The CDR3 loop is CASSLRTSHHEQYF. The CDR3 coding sequence is TGTGCCAGCAGCTTAAGGACTAGTCACCACGAGCAGTACTTC. Full variable domain (outside the CDR3, taken from reference TRBV13 and TRBJ2-7): AAGVIQSPRHLIKEKRETATLKCYPIPRHDTVYWYQQGPGQDPQFLISFYEKMQSDKGSIPDRFSAQQFSDYHSELNMSSLELGDSALYFCASSLRTSHHEQYFGPGTRLTVT.

The gene calls are TRBV18 and TRBJ2-7, with 12 bases that match TRBD2. Germline values: CDR1 KGHSH, CDR2 LQKENI. J lost 2 bases, V lost 3 bases, and 5 bases had no gene match. The CDR3 contains 16 residues. The CDR3 here is CASSPRLAGDAYEQYF. CDR3 bases: TGTGCCAGCTCACCCAGACTAGCGGGAGATGCCTACGAGCAGTACTTC.

The sample holds many counts of this clonotype. The chain joins TRBV7-9 to TRBJ2-3; D is uncertain. Germline CDR1 reads SEHNR; CDR2 reads FQNEAQ (reference sequence). The CDR3 spans 16 residues. Between the trimmed V and J ends, which lost 2 bases and 2 bases, there was a span of 14 bases. Here the CDR3 reads CASSLLATLATDTQYF. Written as DNA, the CDR3 is TGTGCCAGCAGCTTACTGGCCACTTTGGCCACAGATACGCAGTATTTT.

This clonotype was counted ten times or more. The V and J genes are TRBV5-1 and TRBJ2-3; D unclear. Germline CDR1 SGHRS, CDR2 YFSETQ. V dropped 0 bases and J dropped 0 bases, with 11 bases sitting between them. CDR3 length: 16 amino acids. CDR3 DNA sequence: TGCGCCAGCAGCTTGGAGTCCCAGACTAGCACAGATACGCAGTATTTT. Translation: CASSLESQTSTDTQYF.

This clonotype has only a few counts. The chain has TRBV24-1 and TRBJ2-7; D is undetermined. The CDR3 length is 15 residues. Germline CDR1 KGHDR, CDR2 SFDVKD. Trimming shortened V by 5 bases and J by 3 bases, and 16 bases separated the two germline ends. In nucleotides, the CDR3 is TGTGCCACCAGTGTCGGTGGGCCCATCATCTACGAGCAGTACTTC. Translating gives CATSVGGPIIYEQYF.

The V gene is TRBV21-1, the J gene TRBJ2-1; the D call in the table, TRBD2, was not verified against the DNA. TRBV21-1 is noted as a pseudogene. The CDR3 loop spans 16 amino acids. CDR3 residues: CASSREGAVSINEQFF. The CDR3 DNA reads as TGTGCCAGCAGCCGGGAGGGAGCGGTCAGTATCAATGAGCAGTTCTTC.

This clonotype appeared many times. The chain uses TRBV10-3 and TRBJ1-3; TRBD1 agrees at 8 bases. CDR1 and CDR2 (germline): ENHRY, SYGVKD. The ends lost 7 bases at V and 1 base at J; junction bases unmatched: 6. CDR3 size: 15 residues. CDR3 nucleotide sequence: TGTGCCATCACTGCGGACAGGGTGTCTGGAAACACCATATATTTT. Translated: CAITADRVSGNTIYF.

The rearrangement joins TRBV7-2 to TRBJ2-5, with 10 nucleotides matching TRBD2. CDR1 is SGHTA and CDR2 is FQGNSA in the germline V gene. There are 14 residues in the CDR3. J was trimmed by 9 bases and V by 6 bases; bases with no gene match: 10. Written as DNA, the CDR3 is TGTGCCAGCAGGCCAGGGACTAGCGCGAGGTCCCAGTACTTC. Translation gives CASRPGTSARSQYF.